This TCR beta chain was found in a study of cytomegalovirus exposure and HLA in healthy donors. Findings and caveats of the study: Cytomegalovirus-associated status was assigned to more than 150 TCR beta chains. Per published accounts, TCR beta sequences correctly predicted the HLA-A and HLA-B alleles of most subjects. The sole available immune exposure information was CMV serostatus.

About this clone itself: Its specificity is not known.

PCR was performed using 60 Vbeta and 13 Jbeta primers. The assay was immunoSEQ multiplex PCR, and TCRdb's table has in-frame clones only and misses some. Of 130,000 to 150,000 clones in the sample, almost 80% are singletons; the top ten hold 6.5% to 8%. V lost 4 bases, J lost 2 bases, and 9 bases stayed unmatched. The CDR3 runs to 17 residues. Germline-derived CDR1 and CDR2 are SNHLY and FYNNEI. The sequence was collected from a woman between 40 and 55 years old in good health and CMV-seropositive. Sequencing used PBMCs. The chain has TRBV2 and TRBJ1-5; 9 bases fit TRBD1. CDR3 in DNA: TGTGCCAGCAGTGCCCTTAGGGGACAGGGAGGCAATCAGCCCCAGCATTTT. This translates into CASSALRGQGGNQPQHF.